A single sample gave rise to the 18 T cell receptor beta chains below, sequenced in a study of CD8 T cells in Susac syndrome. An input of about 0.5 to 1 ug of RNA was subjected to reverse transcription using random hexamers. TCRdb fed the immunoSEQ multiplex PCR reads into MiXCR, producing one record per CDR3 protein. The data contain almost 450,000 distinct CDR3 sequences, about 85% of them singletons. Sample: CD8+ T cells from PBMCs. The receptors stem from a human donor with multiple sclerosis.

V usage is TRBV4-1 and J usage is TRBJ1-1, with unresolved D. V shed 1 base and J shed 5 bases, with 8 bases lying between them. The germline V gene encodes CDR1 MGHRA and CDR2 YSYEKL. The CDR3 runs to 13 residues. This CDR3 reads CASSQALGTEAFF. The CDR3 DNA follows: TGCGCCAGCAGCCAAGCTCTTGGAACTGAAGCTTTCTTT.

The CDR3 loop is CASSQIGRGPTEAFF. CDR3 nucleotides: TGCGCCAGCAGCCAAATAGGACGGGGCCCCACTGAAGCTTTCTTT. This rearrangement joins TRBV4-1 to TRBJ1-1; maybe TRBD1 (5 bases). The CDR3 loop spans 15 amino acids. The germline gives CDR1 MGHRA, CDR2 YSYEKL. The V gene lost 2 bases and the J gene lost 4 bases, with 14 bases spanning the gap.

This clonotype was detected once. The V and J genes are TRBV27 and TRBJ2-1; D is unresolved. Deletions cut 3 bases from V and 9 bases from J, with 9 bases between. This CDR3 spans 12 amino acids. Germline V gene sequence: CDR1 MNHEY, CDR2 SMNVEV (reference sequence). The DNA of the CDR3 is TGTGCCAGCAGTTTTTTAGAAGGTGAGCAGTTCTTC. It yields the protein CASSFLEGEQFF.

The J gene is TRBJ2-5, the V gene TRBV28; tentative D call: TRBD1 (7 bases). Germline V gives CDR1 MDHEN, CDR2 SYDVKM. The CDR3 consists of 15 residues. Trimming left V 5 bases short and J 2 bases short, with 15 bases between. The CDR3 reads CASSPPQGTQETQYF. The CDR3 nucleotides are TGTGCCAGCAGTCCACCACAGGGGACTCAAGAGACCCAGTACTTC.

The chain links TRBV12-5 to TRBJ1-4; D is possibly TRBD1 (6 bases). Deletions cut 7 bases from V and 4 bases from J, with 19 bases between. Germline CDR1 reads LGHNT; CDR2 reads FRNRAP. The CDR3 contains 16 residues. This chain's CDR3 is CASDDDRHPFNEKLFF. CDR3 nucleotide sequence: TGTGCTAGTGATGACGACAGGCATCCGTTTAATGAAAAACTGTTTTTT.

The genes are TRBV4-1 and TRBJ2-7, with TRBD2 identical over 11 bases. Germline assignment: CDR1 MGHRA and CDR2 YSYEKL. CDR3 size: 16 residues. Trimming took 3 bases from V and 6 from J; bases not matched to a gene: 10. CDR3 protein: CASSHPWTSGSGEQYF. The CDR3 DNA is TGCGCCAGCAGCCATCCCTGGACTAGCGGGTCGGGCGAGCAGTACTTC.

The chain uses TRBV27 and TRBJ2-1; maybe TRBD2 (6 bases). The V gene's germline CDR1 is MNHEY and CDR2 SMNVEV (reference sequence). V was clipped by 4 bases and J by 8 bases, with 18 bases between them. This CDR3 is 15 amino acids long. The CDR3 sequence is CASSYTGTSRHEQFF. CDR3 in DNA: TGTGCCAGCAGTTACACCGGTACTAGCCGTCATGAGCAGTTCTTC.

This clonotype was seen a handful of times. The chain joins TRBV6-5 to TRBJ2-1, with D possibly being TRBD1 (5 bases). Germline V gene sequence: CDR1 MNHEY, CDR2 SVGAGI. Trimming took 7 bases from V and 3 from J, leaving 16 bases between them. The CDR3 covers 15 residues. The CDR3 nucleotides are TGTGCCAGCAACACCGACAGCTCGGGCTACAATGAGCAGTTCTTC. This gives the protein CASNTDSSGYNEQFF.

The chain couples TRBV5-1 to TRBJ2-7; D gene ambiguous. The V end was cut by 4 bases, the J end by 0 bases, with 11 bases between. CDR1 is SGHRS, CDR2 YFSETQ, per germline. This CDR3 contains 14 residues. The CDR3 coding sequence is TGCGCCAGCAGCGAACGAACAGTCTCCTACGAGCAGTACTTC. Protein product: CASSERTVSYEQYF. Together with reference TRBV5-1 and TRBJ2-7, the CDR3 gives the full variable domain: KAGVTQTPRYLIKTRGQQVTLSCSPISGHRSVSWYQQTPGQGLQFLFEYFSETQRNKGNFPGRFSGRQFSNSRSEMNVSTLELGDSALYLCASSERTVSYEQYFGPGTRLTVT.

This sequence joins TRBV29-1 and TRBJ2-7; maybe TRBD1 (6 bases). The CDR3 runs 12 residues. V lost 4 bases, J lost 9 bases, and 16 bases lay in between. Germline values: CDR1 SQVTM, CDR2 ANQGSEA. DNA for the CDR3: TGCAGCGTTGGAAAAACAGGGATCTTGCAGTACTTC. Translated: CSVGKTGILQYF.

The chain is built from TRBV21-1 and TRBJ2-3; the table assigns TRBD2, which was not confirmed against the DNA. TRBV21-1 is a listed pseudogene. The CDR3 spans 18 residues. The CDR3 loop reads CASSTVPGLTRSTDTQYF. The CDR3 region has the DNA TGTGCCAGCAGCACGGTCCCGGGACTAACTAGAAGCACAGATACGCAGTATTTT.

This clonotype was counted a single time. The chain has TRBV16 and TRBJ1-2; TRBD1 matches at 9 bases. CDR3 length: 18 amino acids. V gave up 0 bases and J gave up 3 bases; unmatched junction bases: 11. The germline gives CDR1 KGHSY, CDR2 FQNENV. CDR3 sequence (DNA): TGTGCCAGCAGCCAATCCGTTTACACCGGGACAGGGTACTATGGCTACACCTTC. Its protein is CASSQSVYTGTGYYGYTF.

The chain joins TRBV7-3 to TRBJ2-2; tentative D call: TRBD1 (5 bases). V lost 5 bases to trimming and J lost 2 bases, with 15 bases between them. The CDR3 extends over 16 amino acids. Per germline, CDR1 SGHTA and CDR2 FQGTGA. CDR3 sequence (DNA): TGTGCCAGCAGCCAGCCAGGGTTAATCAACACCGGGGAGCTGTTTTTT. It translates to CASSQPGLINTGELFF.

The V gene is TRBV19, the J gene TRBJ2-1, with D maybe TRBD2 (6 bases). The CDR3 loop spans 14 amino acids. Deletions cut 7 bases from V and 4 bases from J, with 14 bases between. From germline, CDR1 is LNHDA and CDR2 SQIVND (reference sequence). The CDR3 nucleotides are TGTGCCAGTATCCCCGGGGGTGGGTACAATGAGCAGTTCTTC. Amino acid sequence: CASIPGGGYNEQFF.

The V call is TRBV12-3 or TRBV12-4, the J call TRBJ2-3; D possibly corresponds to TRBD1 (6 bases). V lost 7 bases to trimming and J lost 1 base, with 15 bases between them. The CDR3 contains 15 residues. CDR3: CASTAPQGRTDTQYF. The CDR3 coding sequence is TGTGCCAGCACCGCCCCACAGGGCCGCACAGATACGCAGTATTTT.

The rearrangement joins TRBV20-1 to TRBJ2-6, with TRBD2 identical over 10 bases. With 6 bases clipped from V and 1 base from J, the junction kept 12 bases outside the gene matches. The CDR3 is 18 residues long. CDR1 and CDR2 from the germline V gene are DFQATT and SNEGSKA (reference sequence). The chain's CDR3 is CSATPFLAGASGANVLTF. CDR3 in DNA: TGCAGTGCCACCCCCTTCCTAGCGGGAGCGTCTGGGGCCAACGTCCTGACTTTC.

The V and J genes are TRBV4-1 and TRBJ2-1, with TRBD2 matching over 10 bases. CDR1 MGHRA and CDR2 YSYEKL come from the germline V gene. With V trimmed by 0 bases and J by 6 bases, 8 bases remained unmatched. The CDR3 extends over 17 amino acids. CDR3 residues: CASSQEARTSGVNEQFF. The CDR3 DNA is TGCGCCAGCAGCCAAGAGGCGAGGACTAGCGGAGTCAATGAGCAGTTCTTC.

This chain links TRBV30 with TRBJ1-6; D is ambiguous. The V end was cut by 4 bases, the J end by 9 bases, with 19 bases between. The germline V gene encodes CDR1 GTSNPN and CDR2 SVGIG (reference sequence). The CDR3 consists of 15 residues. The CDR3 here is CAWTIVGSATSPLHF. In DNA, the CDR3 is TGTGCCTGGACCATAGTTGGGTCAGCGACTTCACCCCTCCACTTT.